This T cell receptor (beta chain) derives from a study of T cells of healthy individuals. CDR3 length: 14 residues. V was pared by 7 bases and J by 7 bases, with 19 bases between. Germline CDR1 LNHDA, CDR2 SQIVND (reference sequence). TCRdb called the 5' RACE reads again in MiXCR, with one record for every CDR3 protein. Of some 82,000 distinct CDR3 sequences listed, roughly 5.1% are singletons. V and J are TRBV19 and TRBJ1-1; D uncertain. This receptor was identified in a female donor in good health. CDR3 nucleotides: TGTGCCAGTACCTCATTTCCGGTGAGGGTTGAAGCTTTCTTT. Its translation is CASTSFPVRVEAFF.